Below are 15 T cell receptor beta chains sequenced from a single sample in a study of T cells expressing NK-cell markers. TCRdb reanalyzed the 5' RACE reads and collapses them to one entry per CDR3 protein, without DNA. Seen in this sample are approximately 440,000 distinct CDR3 sequences; the ten most common clones hold 1.4%. The specimen sequenced was blood T cells: a sorted CD56 or NKG2C T cell subset, CD4+ or CD8+ T cells, or bulk PBMC T cells (not recorded which). The receptors were gathered from a woman aged 50 to 60 in good health.

V and J are TRBV10-3 and TRBJ2-3. This CDR3 has 15 residues. Germline-derived CDR1 and CDR2 are ENHRY and SYGVKD. CDR3 amino acids: CAISESGLARDTQYF.

The chain combines TRBV11-3 with TRBJ2-5; TCRdb's D call, TRBD1, is unchecked because there is no DNA. The length of the CDR3 is 15 residues. CDR1 is SGHNT and CDR2 is YENEEA in the germline V gene. CDR3 region: CASSLVAGTSETQYF.

The chain recombines TRBV7-9 with TRBJ2-7; TCRdb returns TRBD2, unconfirmable since there is no DNA. Germline lookup yields CDR1 SEHNR and CDR2 FQNEAQ (reference sequence). The CDR3 totals 12 residues. The CDR3 loop is CASGGRDYEQYF.

The V call is TRBV12-3 or TRBV12-4, the J call TRBJ2-5; TCRdb's D call of TRBD2 is untestable without DNA. CDR3 length: 17 amino acids. CDR3 loop: CASSPFQSGGSTKTQYF.

The V gene is TRBV6-5, the J gene TRBJ2-4; TCRdb indicates TRBD2, and absent DNA this call remains unverified. The CDR3 spans 16 residues. Germline lookup yields CDR1 MNHEY and CDR2 SVGAGI. CDR3 in amino acids: CASSYPQREEENIQYF.

The rearrangement joins TRBV5-1 to TRBJ2-1; no DNA is available, so the TRBD1 call from TCRdb remains unchecked. This CDR3 has 14 residues. Germline assignment: CDR1 SGHRS and CDR2 YFSETQ. CDR3 amino acids: CASKTGTEYNEQFF. The full variable domain, its missing parts supplied by reference TRBV5-1 and TRBJ2-1, is KAGVTQTPRYLIKTRGQQVTLSCSPISGHRSVSWYQQTPGQGLQFLFEYFSETQRNKGNFPGRFSGRQFSNSRSEMNVSTLELGDSALYLCASKTGTEYNEQFFGPGTRLTVL.

This rearrangement joins TRBV6-6 to TRBJ2-3; TCRdb selects TRBD2, and the lack of DNA leaves this call unchecked. Germline values: CDR1 MNHNY, CDR2 SVGAGI (reference sequence). The CDR3 totals 17 residues. The chain's CDR3 is CASSYSFRLAGVDTQYF.

The chain joins TRBV29-1 to TRBJ2-3; TCRdb gives TRBD1 as the D gene, but with no DNA this cannot be confirmed. The germline V gene has CDR1 SQVTM and CDR2 ANQGSEA. The CDR3 runs 14 residues. This CDR3 reads CSTGTPTITDTQYF.

This chain uses TRBV11-2 with TRBJ2-3. This CDR3 has 16 residues. Germline CDR1 SGHAT, CDR2 FQNNGV. The CDR3 region is CASSFSEMSRLDTQYF.

V gene TRBV12-3 or TRBV12-4 combines with J gene TRBJ1-2; the D gene TCRdb calls, TRBD1, cannot be checked with no DNA. The CDR3 loop spans 14 amino acids. CDR3 in amino acids: CASSPWDWDYGYTF.

This chain connects TRBV20-1 to TRBJ2-5; TCRdb calls TRBD1, which cannot be checked without DNA. The CDR3 runs 13 residues. Germline V gene sequence: CDR1 DFQATT, CDR2 SNEGSKA (reference sequence). CDR3 sequence: CSARGGGKETQYF.

V is TRBV24-1 and J is TRBJ1-4. The CDR3 length is 16 residues. Per the germline V gene, CDR1 is KGHDR and CDR2 is SFDVKD. The CDR3 spells CATSDPTDGPNEKLFF.

V usage is TRBV3-1 and J usage is TRBJ2-2. Per germline, CDR1 LGHDT and CDR2 YNNKEL (reference sequence). The CDR3 length is 18 residues. CDR3 residues: CASSQDLSSRANTGELFF.

V usage is TRBV29-1 and J usage is TRBJ2-7; the TCRdb call, TRBD2, lacks DNA for checking. The CDR3 loop spans 13 amino acids. Germline V gives CDR1 SQVTM, CDR2 ANQGSEA. CDR3 region: CSVVPGLPYEQYF.

The chain joins TRBV11-3 to TRBJ2-5. Germline V lookup: CDR1 SGHNT, CDR2 YENEEA. The CDR3 covers 13 residues. The CDR3 loop reads CASSLEQQETQYF.